Listed below are T cell receptor beta chains from one sample, sequenced in a study of T cell responses to AZD1222 COVID-19 vaccine. Sequenced by immunoSEQ multiplex PCR; TCRdb stores in-frame clones only, minus some. In the table there are some 250,000 clones, around 92% of which are singletons. The specimen was peripheral blood, collected 28 days after the second AZD1222 dose. These receptors all come from an adult who received the AZD1222 COVID-19 vaccine. Each CDR3 is given with its conserved first and last residue. A D gene is named only where the DNA matches it firmly. Clone size is given for some rows only: seen once, a few or many times, or a class if the clone is expanded.

>TRBJ2-3|TRBD2|-|TRBV3-1/TRBV3-2
CASRRTSGGFSTDTQYF
TGTGCCAGCAGACGGACTAGCGGGGGTTTTAGCACAGATACGCAGTATTTT
>TRBJ2-7|TRBD1|-|TRBV7-2
CASSPRTGEIEQYF
TGTGCCAGCAGCCCGAGGACAGGGGAGATCGAGCAGTACTTC
>TRBJ2-1|TRBD2|-|TRBV2
CASPGGFNEQFF
TGTGCCAGCCCGGGAGGTTTCAATGAGCAGTTCTTC
>TRBJ2-3|-|-|TRBV3-1/TRBV3-2
CASSHGRGSRDTDTQYF
TGTGCCAGCAGCCATGGTCGCGGGTCTAGGGACACAGATACGCAGTATTTT
>TRBJ1-1|-|-|TRBV30
CAWNFRALNTEAFF
TGTGCCTGGAATTTTAGGGCTTTGAACACTGAAGCTTTCTTT
>TRBJ1-5|-|-|TRBV6-5
CASRTDSNQPQHF
TGTGCCAGCAGGACGGATAGCAATCAGCCCCAGCATTTT
>TRBJ2-7|TRBD2|-|TRBV10-3
CAISGISGTYEQYF
TGTGCCATCAGTGGGATTAGCGGGACCTACGAGCAGTACTTC
>TRBJ2-7|TRBD1|-|TRBV14
CASSQTGGFPYEQYF
TGTGCCAGCAGCCAGACAGGGGGCTTCCCCTACGAGCAGTACTTC
>TRBJ2-1|-|once|TRBV5-1
CASSRTERLLDNEQFF
TGCGCCAGCAGCCGGACGGAGCGCCTCCTGGACAATGAGCAGTTCTTC
>TRBJ2-3|-|-|TRBV3-1/TRBV3-2
CASSLPPTDTQYF
TGTGCCAGCAGCCTTCCCCCCACAGATACGCAGTATTTT
>TRBJ2-2|-|-|TRBV4-2
CASSQRLRGNTGELFF
TGTGCCAGCAGCCAAAGGTTGAGAGGGAACACCGGGGAGCTGTTTTTT
>TRBJ1-5|-|once|TRBV24-1
CATSDSRAGNQPQHF
TGTGCCACCAGTGACTCCAGGGCGGGCAATCAGCCCCAGCATTTT
>TRBJ2-1|TRBD1|-|TRBV3-1/TRBV3-2
CASSQGVTGAYNEQFF
TGTGCCAGCAGCCAAGGAGTGACAGGGGCCTACAATGAGCAGTTCTTC
>TRBJ1-1|-|-|TRBV14
CASSQDREMNTEAFF
TGTGCCAGCAGCCAAGACAGGGAGATGAACACTGAAGCTTTCTTT
>TRBJ2-4|-|-|TRBV5-1
CASRPTGGESKNIQYF
TGCGCCAGCAGGCCAACAGGGGGGGAGTCCAAAAACATTCAGTACTTC
>TRBJ1-6|TRBD1|-|TRBV5-8
CASSTLRTGGLSPLHF
TGTGCCAGCAGTACCCTACGGACAGGGGGACTTTCACCCCTCCACTTT
>TRBJ1-2|TRBD1|-|TRBV6-5
CATQEDRGYGYTF
TGTGCAACACAGGAAGACAGGGGCTACGGCTACACCTTC
>TRBJ1-5|-|-|TRBV2
CASSEHDLRDQPQHF
TGTGCCAGCAGTGAACATGATTTGAGGGATCAGCCCCAGCATTTT
>TRBJ2-5|-|-|TRBV2
CASSDDSQETQYF
TGTGCCAGCAGTGACGACTCGCAAGAGACCCAGTACTTC
>TRBJ1-1|-|-|TRBV19
CASSSGTGLHTEAFF
TGTGCCAGTAGTAGCGGAACAGGGTTGCACACTGAAGCTTTCTTT
>TRBJ1-4|TRBD1|-|TRBV3-1/TRBV3-2
CASSRDRSYEKLFF
TGTGCCAGCAGCCGGGACAGGAGTTATGAAAAACTGTTTTTT
>TRBJ2-3|-|-|TRBV11-2
CASSYLRGTQYF
TGTGCCAGCAGCTACCTGCGCGGCACGCAGTATTTT
>TRBJ2-1|-|-|TRBV28
CASSLVENEQFF
TGTGCCAGCAGTTTAGTCGAGAATGAGCAGTTCTTC
>TRBJ2-2|TRBD1|-|TRBV27
CASSYLQGATGELFF
TGTGCCAGCAGTTATCTTCAGGGGGCGACCGGGGAGCTGTTTTTT
>TRBJ2-7|-|-|TRBV6-5
CASRTQGLTPYEQYF
TGTGCCAGCAGGACCCAGGGGCTCACCCCCTACGAGCAGTACTTC
>TRBJ2-5|TRBD1|-|TRBV10-3
CAIRGQGGQETQYF
TGTGCCATCAGGGGACAGGGAGGACAAGAGACCCAGTACTTC
>TRBJ2-7|-|-|TRBV6-2/TRBV6-3
CASSYSSKGGQSSYEQYF
TGTGCCAGCAGTTACTCGAGTAAGGGGGGGCAGAGCTCCTACGAGCAGTACTTC
>TRBJ2-1|-|-|TRBV1
CTSSRQERDEQFF
TGCACCAGCAGCCGTCAGGAGAGAGATGAGCAGTTCTTC
>TRBJ1-3|-|-|TRBV13
CASSSKSSGNTIYF
TGTGCCAGCAGTTCCAAGAGCTCTGGAAACACCATATATTTT
>TRBJ2-1|-|-|TRBV21-1
CASNTGTSYNEQFF
TGTGCCAGCAACACCGGGACTAGCTACAATGAGCAGTTCTTC
>TRBJ1-3|-|-|TRBV3-1/TRBV3-2
CASSPDFSSGNTIYF
TGTGCCAGCAGCCCGGACTTCTCCTCTGGAAACACCATATATTTT
>TRBJ1-6|TRBD1|-|TRBV18
CASSPDRQRNSPLHF
TGTGCCAGCTCACCGGACAGGCAACGTAATTCACCCCTCCACTTT
>TRBJ1-2|-|-|TRBV7-9
CASSPFIGTDGYTF
TGTGCCAGCAGCCCCTTCATAGGGACGGATGGCTACACCTTC
>TRBJ2-3|TRBD2|-|TRBV20-1
CSASPGGPTDTQYF
TGCAGTGCTAGTCCGGGGGGGCCGACAGATACGCAGTATTTT
>TRBJ1-4|TRBD1|-|TRBV24-1
CATSDPGTDNEKLFF
TGTGCCACCAGTGACCCCGGGACAGATAATGAAAAACTGTTTTTT
>TRBJ2-7|-|-|TRBV6-5
CASSSIGEQYF
TGTGCCAGCAGTTCCATAGGGGAGCAGTACTTC
>TRBJ2-7|-|-|TRBV3-1/TRBV3-2
CASSQVAGSYEQYF
TGTGCCAGCAGCCAAGTAGCTGGTTCCTACGAGCAGTACTTC
>TRBJ2-1|-|-|TRBV5-4
CASSITGRNYNEQFF
TGTGCCAGCAGCATCACAGGGAGAAACTACAATGAGCAGTTCTTC
>TRBJ1-4|TRBD1|-|TRBV4-1
CASSHPGQGAAQKLFF
TGCGCCAGCAGCCACCCCGGGCAGGGGGCGGCTCAAAAACTGTTTTTT
>TRBJ1-3|-|-|TRBV6-1
CASSERSGGGTIYF
TGTGCCAGCAGTGAAAGGAGTGGAGGAGGCACCATATATTTT
>TRBJ2-7|-|-|TRBV21-1
CASSKGRVTYEQYF
TGTGCCAGCAGCAAAGGCAGGGTTACCTACGAGCAGTACTTC
>TRBJ1-6|-|-|TRBV14
CASSRRVGSPLHF
TGTGCCAGCAGCCGCAGGGTGGGTTCACCCCTCCACTTT
>TRBJ2-1|-|-|TRBV7-9
CASSLVALYNEQFF
TGTGCCAGCAGCTTAGTCGCGTTATACAATGAGCAGTTCTTC
>TRBJ1-1|-|-|TRBV7-3
CASSSGANTEAFF
TGTGCCAGCAGCTCCGGGGCAAACACTGAAGCTTTCTTT
>TRBJ1-6|-|once|TRBV2
CASSEGQPGISPLHF
TGTGCCAGCAGTGAAGGGCAACCAGGGATTTCACCCCTCCACTTT
>TRBJ2-1|-|once|TRBV7-9
CASMRRTAMYNEQFF
TGTGCCAGTATGCGGCGGACAGCGATGTACAATGAGCAGTTCTTC
>TRBJ1-1|-|-|TRBV4-1
CASSPYLIRLNTEAFF
TGCGCCAGCAGCCCCTACCTCATCCGACTAAACACTGAAGCTTTCTTT
>TRBJ2-1|-|-|TRBV2
CASGHRYLYPVQFF
TGTGCCAGCGGCCACAGGTATCTGTACCCCGTGCAGTTCTTC
>TRBJ2-1|TRBD1|-|TRBV5-1
CASSPGTGAPYNEQFF
TGCGCCAGCAGCCCGGGGACAGGGGCTCCATACAATGAGCAGTTCTTC
>TRBJ2-1|-|-|TRBV16
CASSQSLWEQFF
TGTGCCAGCAGCCAATCTCTGTGGGAGCAGTTCTTC